The T cell receptor beta chain described here comes from a study of spatial heterogeneity in lung cancer. Via MiXCR, TCRdb re-called the 5' RACE reads, giving one row per CDR3 protein. The sample yields about 19,000 distinct CDR3 sequences, 9% to 10% seen once. This clonotype was recorded many times. Time point of the sample: blood at routine non-recurrence follow-up after resection. Whole RNA, isolated from tumor, nontumor lung or frozen PBMC, was sequenced without prior sorting. The CDR3 has 13 residues. The germline V and J ends were trimmed by 5 bases and 4 bases, with 11 bases remaining between them.

This chain uses TRBV12-3 or TRBV12-4 with TRBJ2-5; possible D gene TRBD2, 5 bases. Source: PBMCs, taken at follow-up. This clonotype originated in a female donor with early-stage non-small cell lung cancer. As DNA, the CDR3 is TGTGCCAGCAGTACCGGGATCTCAGAGACCCAGTACTTC. Its protein is CASSTGISETQYF.